The clone carrying this T cell receptor beta chain occurred many times. What it binds is unknown. This CDR3 is 17 amino acids long. Germline V gene sequence: CDR1 MDHEN, CDR2 SYDVKM. Trimming cost V 6 bases and J 0 bases, with 17 bases left between them. The data derive from a study of glioma-infiltrating T cells. The wider study: Glioma patients had dexamethasone for six or fewer days before surgery. Target coverage was about 4- to 10-fold for some 1 million blood T cells. The study's findings and limits: Gliomas, especially low-grade, showed above-expected tissue-blood divergence; non-neoplastic patients showed below. Shared blood CDR3 signature motifs marked patients with low tissue-blood divergence.

Using RNA template, CDR3s of TCR alpha and beta were amplified with iRepertoire arm-PCR. From the multiplex PCR reads, TCRdb called clonotypes with MiXCR, one entry per CDR3 protein. The sample holds 300,000 to 450,000 distinct CDR3 sequences, 41% seen once. Sequencing input: glioma tissue, nonneoplastic brain tissue, or PBMCs (not recorded which). This sequence was found in a human donor with low-grade glioma or glioblastoma, undergoing nonglioma brain surgery, or in good health (not recorded which). This rearrangement joins TRBV28 to TRBJ2-2; the D gene is possibly TRBD2 (6 bases). The chain's CDR3 is CASSVLGLATNTGELFF. CDR3 nucleotide sequence: TGTGCCAGCAGCGTGCTCGGGCTAGCGACGAACACCGGGGAGCTGTTTTTT. Filled out from reference TRBV28 and TRBJ2-2, the complete variable domain reads DVKVTQSSRYLVKRTGEKVFLECVQDMDHENMFWYRQDPGLGLRLIYFSYDVKMKEKGDIPEGYSVSREKKERFSLILESASTNQTSMYLCASSVLGLATNTGELFFGEGSRLTVL.